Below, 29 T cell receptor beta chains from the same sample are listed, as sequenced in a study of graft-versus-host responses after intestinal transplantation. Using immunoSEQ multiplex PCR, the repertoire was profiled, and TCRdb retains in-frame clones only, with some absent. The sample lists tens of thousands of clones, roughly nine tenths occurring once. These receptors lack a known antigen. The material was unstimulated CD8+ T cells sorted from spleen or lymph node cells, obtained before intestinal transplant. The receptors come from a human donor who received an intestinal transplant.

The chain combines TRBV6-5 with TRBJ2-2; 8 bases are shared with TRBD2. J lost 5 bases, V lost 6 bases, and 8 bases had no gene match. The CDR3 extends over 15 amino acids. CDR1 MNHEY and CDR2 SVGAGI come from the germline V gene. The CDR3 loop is CASSSSGSMTGELFF. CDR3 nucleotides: TGTGCCAGCAGCTCCAGCGGGAGTATGACCGGGGAGCTGTTTTTT.

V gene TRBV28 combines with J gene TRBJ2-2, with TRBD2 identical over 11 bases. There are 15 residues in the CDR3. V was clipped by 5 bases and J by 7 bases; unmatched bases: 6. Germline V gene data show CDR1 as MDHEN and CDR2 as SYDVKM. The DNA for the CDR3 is TGTGCCAGCAGTGTACTAGCGGGAGCCGGCGGGGAGCTGTTTTTT. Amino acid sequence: CASSVLAGAGGELFF.

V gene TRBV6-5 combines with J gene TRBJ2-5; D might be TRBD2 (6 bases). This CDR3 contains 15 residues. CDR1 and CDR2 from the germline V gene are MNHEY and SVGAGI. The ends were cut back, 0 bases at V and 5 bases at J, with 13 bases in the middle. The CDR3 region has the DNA TGTGCCAGCAGTTACTCGACGGGGGAAGGGGAGACCCAGTACTTC. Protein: CASSYSTGEGETQYF.

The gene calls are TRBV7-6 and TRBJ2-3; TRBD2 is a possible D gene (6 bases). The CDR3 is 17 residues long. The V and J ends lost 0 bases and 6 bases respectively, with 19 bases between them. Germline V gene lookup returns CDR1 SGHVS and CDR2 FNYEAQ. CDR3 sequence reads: CASSLALAILLLDTQYF. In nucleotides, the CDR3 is TGTGCCAGCAGCTTAGCACTAGCAATTCTACTGCTGGATACGCAGTATTTT.

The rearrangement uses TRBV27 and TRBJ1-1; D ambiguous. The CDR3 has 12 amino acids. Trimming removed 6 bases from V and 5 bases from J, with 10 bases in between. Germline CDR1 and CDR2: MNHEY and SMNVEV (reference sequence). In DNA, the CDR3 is TGTGCCAGCAGAAAGGGAGAAACTGAAGCTTTCTTT. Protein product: CASRKGETEAFF.

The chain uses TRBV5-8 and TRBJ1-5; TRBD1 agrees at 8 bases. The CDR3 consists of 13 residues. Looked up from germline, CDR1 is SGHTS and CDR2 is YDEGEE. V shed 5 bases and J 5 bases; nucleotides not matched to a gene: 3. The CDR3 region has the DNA TGTGCCAGCAGACCGGACAGGGATCAGCCCCAGCATTTT. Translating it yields CASRPDRDQPQHF.

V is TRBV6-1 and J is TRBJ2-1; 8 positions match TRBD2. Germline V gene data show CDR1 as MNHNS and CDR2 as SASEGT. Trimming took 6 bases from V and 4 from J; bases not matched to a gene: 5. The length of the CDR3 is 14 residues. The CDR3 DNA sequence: TGTGCCAGCAGAGGAGCGGGAGCGTACAATGAGCAGTTCTTC. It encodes CASRGAGAYNEQFF.

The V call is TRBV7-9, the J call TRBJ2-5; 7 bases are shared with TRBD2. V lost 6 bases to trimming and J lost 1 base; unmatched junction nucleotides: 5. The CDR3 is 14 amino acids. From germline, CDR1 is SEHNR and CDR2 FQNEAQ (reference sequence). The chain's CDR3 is CASSSIAGQETQYF. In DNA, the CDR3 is TGTGCCAGCAGTTCGATAGCGGGCCAAGAGACCCAGTACTTC.

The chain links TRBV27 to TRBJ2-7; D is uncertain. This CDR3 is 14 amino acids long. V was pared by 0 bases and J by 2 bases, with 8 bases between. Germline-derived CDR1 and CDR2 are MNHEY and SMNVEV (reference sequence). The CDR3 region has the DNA TGTGCCAGCAGTTTATCGGCCACCGCCTACGAGCAGTACTTC. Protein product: CASSLSATAYEQYF.

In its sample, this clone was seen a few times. The CDR3 DNA reads TGTGCCAGCAGTTCGCAGGGGGCTTCGTACGAGCAGTACTTC. It is translated as CASSSQGASYEQYF. This rearrangement joins TRBV27 to TRBJ2-7; 8 nucleotides line up with TRBD1. This CDR3 is built from 14 residues. The ends lost 4 bases at V and 4 bases at J; junction bases unmatched: 6. Germline V gene data show CDR1 as MNHEY and CDR2 as SMNVEV (reference sequence).

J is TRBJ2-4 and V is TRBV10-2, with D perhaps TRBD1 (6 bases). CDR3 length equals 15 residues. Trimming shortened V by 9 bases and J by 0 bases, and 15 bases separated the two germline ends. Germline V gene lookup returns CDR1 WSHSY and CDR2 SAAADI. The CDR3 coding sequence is TGCGCCAGTGGGGGCAGAACTCTAGCCAAAAACATTCAGTACTTC. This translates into CASGGRTLAKNIQYF.

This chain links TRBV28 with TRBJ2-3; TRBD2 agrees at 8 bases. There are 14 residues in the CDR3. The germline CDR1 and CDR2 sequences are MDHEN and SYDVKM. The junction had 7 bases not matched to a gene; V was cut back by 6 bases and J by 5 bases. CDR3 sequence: CASSLGLVVDTQYF. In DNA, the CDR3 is TGTGCCAGCAGCCTGGGACTAGTCGTAGATACGCAGTATTTT.

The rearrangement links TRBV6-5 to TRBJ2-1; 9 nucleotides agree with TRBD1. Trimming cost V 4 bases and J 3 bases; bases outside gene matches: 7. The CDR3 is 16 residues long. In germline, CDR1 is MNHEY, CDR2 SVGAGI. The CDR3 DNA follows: TGTGCCAGCAGTTCCCCCGGACAGGGGCTCTACAATGAGCAGTTCTTC. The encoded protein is CASSSPGQGLYNEQFF.

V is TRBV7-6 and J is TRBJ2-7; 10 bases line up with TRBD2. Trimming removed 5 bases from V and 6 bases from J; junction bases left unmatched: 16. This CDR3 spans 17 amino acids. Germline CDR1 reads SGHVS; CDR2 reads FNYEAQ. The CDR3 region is CASSRRSGSGRAAEQYF. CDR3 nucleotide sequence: TGTGCCAGCAGCCGAAGGTCCGGGAGCGGGAGGGCCGCCGAGCAGTACTTC.

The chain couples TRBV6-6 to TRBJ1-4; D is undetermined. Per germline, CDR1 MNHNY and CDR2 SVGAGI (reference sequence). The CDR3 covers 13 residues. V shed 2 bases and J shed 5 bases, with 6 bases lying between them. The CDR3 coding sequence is TGTGCCAGCAGTTACAACATGAATGAAAAACTGTTTTTT. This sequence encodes CASSYNMNEKLFF.

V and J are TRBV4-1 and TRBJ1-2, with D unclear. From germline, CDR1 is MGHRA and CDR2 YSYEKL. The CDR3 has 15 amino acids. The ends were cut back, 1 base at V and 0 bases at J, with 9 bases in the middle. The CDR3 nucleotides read TGCGCCAGCAGCCAAGGGACTCTAGCTAACTATGGCTACACCTTC. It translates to CASSQGTLANYGYTF.

The CDR3 DNA reads TGTGCCAGCAGTTCCCTCGGGACCGGGGAGCTGTTTTTT. It encodes CASSSLGTGELFF. J is TRBJ2-2 and V is TRBV27; D call uncertain. The CDR3 has 13 amino acids. Between the trimmed V and J ends, which lost 4 bases and 5 bases, there was a span of 8 bases. Germline-derived CDR1 and CDR2 are MNHEY and SMNVEV (reference sequence).

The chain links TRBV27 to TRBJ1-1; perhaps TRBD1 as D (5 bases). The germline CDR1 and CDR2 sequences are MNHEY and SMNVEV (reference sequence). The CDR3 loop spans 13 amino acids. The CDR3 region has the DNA TGTGTCTCCTCCGGCAGGGAGGACACTGAAGCTTTCTTT. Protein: CVSSGREDTEAFF.

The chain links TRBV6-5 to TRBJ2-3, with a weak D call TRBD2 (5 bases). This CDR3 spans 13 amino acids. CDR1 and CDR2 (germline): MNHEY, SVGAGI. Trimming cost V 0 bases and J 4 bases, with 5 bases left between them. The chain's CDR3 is CASSYSSADTQYF. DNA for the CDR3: TGTGCCAGCAGTTACTCTAGCGCAGATACGCAGTATTTT.

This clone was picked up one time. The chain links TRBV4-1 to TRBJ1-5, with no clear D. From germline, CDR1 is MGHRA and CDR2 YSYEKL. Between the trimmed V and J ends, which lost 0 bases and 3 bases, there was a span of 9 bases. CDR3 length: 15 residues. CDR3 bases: TGCGCCAGCAGCCAAGAGGAGGGTCCCAATCAGCCCCAGCATTTT. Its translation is CASSQEEGPNQPQHF.

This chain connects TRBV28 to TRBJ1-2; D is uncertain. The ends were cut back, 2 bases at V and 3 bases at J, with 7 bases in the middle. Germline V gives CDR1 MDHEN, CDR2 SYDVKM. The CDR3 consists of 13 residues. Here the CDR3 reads CASSLTSDYGYTF. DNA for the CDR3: TGTGCCAGCAGTTTAACGTCAGACTATGGCTACACCTTC.

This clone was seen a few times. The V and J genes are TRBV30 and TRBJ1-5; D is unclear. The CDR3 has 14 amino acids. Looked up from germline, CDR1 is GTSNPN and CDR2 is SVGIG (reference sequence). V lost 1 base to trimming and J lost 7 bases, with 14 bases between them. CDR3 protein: CAWSAPPLAQPQHF. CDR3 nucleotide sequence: TGTGCCTGGAGTGCGCCCCCGCTTGCGCAGCCCCAGCATTTT.

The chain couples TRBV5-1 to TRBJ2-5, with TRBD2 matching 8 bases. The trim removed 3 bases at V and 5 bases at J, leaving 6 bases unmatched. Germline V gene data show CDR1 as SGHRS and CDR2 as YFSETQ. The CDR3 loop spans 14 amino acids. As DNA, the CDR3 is TGCGCCAGCAGCTACGCGGGGGGTCAGGAGACCCAGTACTTC. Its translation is CASSYAGGQETQYF.

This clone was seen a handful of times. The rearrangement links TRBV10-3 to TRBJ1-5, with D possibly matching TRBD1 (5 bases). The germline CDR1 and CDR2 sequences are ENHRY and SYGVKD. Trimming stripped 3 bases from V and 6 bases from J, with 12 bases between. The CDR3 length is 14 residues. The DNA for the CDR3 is TGTGCCATCAGTGATCAGGGAGGGGCTCAGCCCCAGCATTTT. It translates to CAISDQGGAQPQHF.

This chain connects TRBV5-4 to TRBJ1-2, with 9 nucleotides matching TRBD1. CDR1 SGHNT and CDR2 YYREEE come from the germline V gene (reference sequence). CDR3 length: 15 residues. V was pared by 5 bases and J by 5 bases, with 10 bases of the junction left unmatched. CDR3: CASSLGTGNHYGYTF. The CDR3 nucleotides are TGTGCCAGCAGTCTCGGGACAGGGAATCATTATGGCTACACCTTC.

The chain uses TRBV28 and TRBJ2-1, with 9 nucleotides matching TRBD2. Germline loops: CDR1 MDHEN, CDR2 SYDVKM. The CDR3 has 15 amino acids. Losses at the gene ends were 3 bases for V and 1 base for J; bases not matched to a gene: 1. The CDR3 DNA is TGTGCCAGCAGTTTTAGCGGGAGTTCCTACAATGAGCAGTTCTTC. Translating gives CASSFSGSSYNEQFF. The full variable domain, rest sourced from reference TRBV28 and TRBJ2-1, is DVKVTQSSRYLVKRTGEKVFLECVQDMDHENMFWYRQDPGLGLRLIYFSYDVKMKEKGDIPEGYSVSREKKERFSLILESASTNQTSMYLCASSFSGSSYNEQFFGPGTRLTVL.

CDR3 in DNA: TGTGCCAGCAGTTTAGGCGGGAGAGCCCCAAGGTGGACCCAGTACTTC. It specifies CASSLGGRAPRWTQYF. The rearrangement joins TRBV28 to TRBJ2-5; 7 nucleotides line up with TRBD2. Germline CDR1 is MDHEN and CDR2 is SYDVKM. J gave up 7 bases and V 2 bases, and 13 bases lay outside the gene matches. CDR3 length: 16 residues.

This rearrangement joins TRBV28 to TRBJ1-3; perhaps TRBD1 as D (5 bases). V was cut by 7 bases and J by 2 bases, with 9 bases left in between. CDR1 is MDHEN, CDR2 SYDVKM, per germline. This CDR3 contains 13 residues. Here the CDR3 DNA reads TGTGCCAGCACCTGGACACCTGGAAACACCATATATTTT. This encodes CASTWTPGNTIYF.

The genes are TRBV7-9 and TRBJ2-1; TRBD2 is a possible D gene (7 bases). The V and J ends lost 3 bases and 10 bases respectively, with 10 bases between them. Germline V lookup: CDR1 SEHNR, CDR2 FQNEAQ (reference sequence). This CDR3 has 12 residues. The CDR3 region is CASSFGGAEQFF. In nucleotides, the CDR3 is TGTGCCAGCAGCTTTGGGGGGGCCGAGCAGTTCTTC.